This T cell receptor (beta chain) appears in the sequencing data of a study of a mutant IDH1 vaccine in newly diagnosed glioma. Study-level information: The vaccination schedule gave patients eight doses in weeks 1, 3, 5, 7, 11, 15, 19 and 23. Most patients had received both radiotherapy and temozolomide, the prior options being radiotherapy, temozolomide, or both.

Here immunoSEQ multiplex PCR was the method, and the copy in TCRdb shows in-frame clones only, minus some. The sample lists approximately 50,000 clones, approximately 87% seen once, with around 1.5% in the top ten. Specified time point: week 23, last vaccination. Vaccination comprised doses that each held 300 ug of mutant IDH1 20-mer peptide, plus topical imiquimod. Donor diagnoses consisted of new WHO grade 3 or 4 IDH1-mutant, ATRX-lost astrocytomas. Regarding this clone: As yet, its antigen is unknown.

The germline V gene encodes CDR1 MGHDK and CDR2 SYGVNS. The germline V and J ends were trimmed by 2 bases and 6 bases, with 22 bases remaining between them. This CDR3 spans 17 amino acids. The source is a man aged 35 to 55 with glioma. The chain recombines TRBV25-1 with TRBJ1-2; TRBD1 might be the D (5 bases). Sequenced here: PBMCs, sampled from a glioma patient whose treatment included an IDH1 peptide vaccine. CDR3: CASSEIGFGGRGDGYTF. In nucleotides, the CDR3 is TGTGCCAGCAGTGAAATCGGGTTTGGAGGGAGAGGGGATGGCTACACCTTC.